One sample yielded the 9 T cell receptor beta chains listed below, sequenced in a study of early T cells in non-severe SARS-CoV-2 infection. TCRdb reprocessed the 5' RACE reads with MiXCR, giving one entry per CDR3 protein. Among about 44,000 distinct CDR3 sequences listed, about 25% were seen once. Sequencing was performed on whole blood, taken at baseline. Every receptor here comes from an adult who was a healthcare worker with PCR-confirmed SARS-CoV-2 infection or an uninfected control (not recorded which).

This clonotype was detected a few times. The V and J genes are TRBV11-2 and TRBJ2-3, with 9 bases matching TRBD2. The J segment lost 5 bases and the V segment lost 5 bases, leaving 11 bases of the junction unmatched. CDR3 size: 16 residues. Germline-derived CDR1 and CDR2 are SGHAT and FQNNGV. The chain's CDR3 is CASSPWLAGSGDTQYF. As DNA, the CDR3 is TGTGCCAGCAGCCCTTGGCTAGCGGGGAGCGGAGATACGCAGTATTTT. Drawing the rest from reference TRBV11-2 and TRBJ2-3, the complete variable domain is EAGVAQSPRYKIIEKRQSVAFWCNPISGHATLYWYQQILGQGPKLLIQFQNNGVVDDSQLPKDRFSAERLKGVDSTLKIQPAKLEDSAVYLCASSPWLAGSGDTQYFGPGTRLTVL.

This clonotype was observed a few times. The rearrangement uses TRBV6-6 and TRBJ2-7; 8 nucleotides align to TRBD1. The CDR3 contains 13 residues. Germline V gives CDR1 MNHNY, CDR2 SVGAGI (reference sequence). V lost 7 bases, J lost 2 bases, and 4 bases stayed unmatched. CDR3 loop: CASNDRGAYEQYF. CDR3 DNA sequence: TGTGCCAGCAATGACAGGGGAGCCTACGAGCAGTACTTC.

The chain uses TRBV20-1 and TRBJ1-6, with D possibly TRBD1 on 5 matching bases. Deletions cut 1 base from V and 4 bases from J, with 5 bases between. This CDR3 is built from 13 residues. Germline lookup yields CDR1 DFQATT and CDR2 SNEGSKA (reference sequence). CDR3 sequence reads: CSARGQYNSPLHF. The CDR3, as DNA: TGCAGTGCTAGAGGACAGTATAATTCACCCCTCCACTTT.

This clonotype was detected only once. The chain carries TRBV10-2 and TRBJ2-1, with 10 positions matching TRBD2. CDR3 size: 14 residues. With 9 bases clipped from V and 2 bases from J, the junction kept 4 bases outside the gene matches. In germline, CDR1 is WSHSY, CDR2 SAAADI. The CDR3 nucleotides are TGCGCCAGGATTAGCGGGGGGACCTACAATGAGCAGTTCTTC. The encoded protein is CARISGGTYNEQFF.

This clonotype was counted only a few times. This chain joins TRBV6-6 and TRBJ2-1, with 10 bases matching TRBD2. This CDR3 contains 15 residues. V gave up 7 bases and J gave up 6 bases; unmatched junction bases: 9. Germline V gives CDR1 MNHNY, CDR2 SVGAGI (reference sequence). The CDR3 spells CASTHGAGGRNEQFF. The CDR3 nucleotides read TGTGCCAGCACCCATGGAGCGGGGGGGCGCAATGAGCAGTTCTTC.

This clonotype was recorded a few times. The J gene is TRBJ2-1, the V gene TRBV5-4; TRBD1 matches 7 bases. CDR3 size: 15 residues. V shed 5 bases and J 5 bases; nucleotides not matched to a gene: 10. CDR1 SGHNT and CDR2 YYREEE come from the germline V gene (reference sequence). Here the CDR3 reads CASRPPGQPHNEQFF. DNA of the CDR3: TGTGCCAGCAGACCCCCGGGACAGCCACACAATGAGCAGTTCTTC.

V gene TRBV7-8 combines with J gene TRBJ2-1, with D possibly matching TRBD1 (6 bases). CDR1 and CDR2 (germline): SGHVS, FQNEAQ. The V gene lost 5 bases and the J gene lost 8 bases, with 19 bases spanning the gap. This CDR3 is built from 15 residues. CDR3: CASSPYRTGPYEQFF. In DNA form, the CDR3 reads TGTGCCAGCAGCCCTTACCGCACAGGGCCATATGAGCAGTTCTTC.

The chain has TRBV5-6 and TRBJ1-5; D not resolved. Germline V gives CDR1 SGHDT, CDR2 YYEEEE. V dropped 3 bases and J dropped 1 base, with 8 bases sitting between them. This CDR3 spans 14 amino acids. CDR3 coding DNA: TGTGCCAGCAGCTCCCTAGGGAGCAATCAGCCCCAGCATTTT. It codes for CASSSLGSNQPQHF. Based on the CDR3 plus reference TRBV5-6 and TRBJ1-5, the full variable domain is DAGVTQSPTHLIKTRGQQVTLRCSPKSGHDTVSWYQQALGQGPQFIFQYYEEEERQRGNFPDRFSGHQFPNYSSELNVNALLLGDSALYLCASSSLGSNQPQHFGDGTRLSIL.

The chain joins TRBV7-8 to TRBJ2-7, with 7 bases aligning to TRBD2. Unmatched junction bases numbered 4, after V lost 4 bases and J lost 4 bases. This CDR3 contains 13 residues. Germline CDR1 and CDR2: SGHVS and FQNEAQ. CDR3 sequence reads: CASSSLRGYEQYF. CDR3 DNA sequence: TGTGCCAGCAGCTCCCTGCGGGGGTACGAGCAGTACTTC.